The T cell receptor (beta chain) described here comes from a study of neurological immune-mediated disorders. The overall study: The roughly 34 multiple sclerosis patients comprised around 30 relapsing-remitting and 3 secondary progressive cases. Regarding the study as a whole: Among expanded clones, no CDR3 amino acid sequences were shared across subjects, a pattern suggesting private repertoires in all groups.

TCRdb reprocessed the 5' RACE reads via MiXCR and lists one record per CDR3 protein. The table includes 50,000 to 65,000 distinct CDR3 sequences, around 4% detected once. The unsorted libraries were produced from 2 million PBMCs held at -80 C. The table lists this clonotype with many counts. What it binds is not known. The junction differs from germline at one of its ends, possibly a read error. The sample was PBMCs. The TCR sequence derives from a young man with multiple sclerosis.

CDR3 coding DNA: TGTGCCATCAGTGATGAGGGACAGGGGAATCAGCCCCAGAATTTT. Protein: CAISDEGQGNQPQNF. The rearrangement links TRBV10-3 to TRBJ1-5; TRBD1 agrees at 10 bases. Germline CDR1 ENHRY, CDR2 SYGVKD. The CDR3 totals 15 residues.